The source of this T cell receptor (beta chain) is a study of blood T cell repertoires in COVID-19. The overall study: The study drew acute and convalescent COVID-19 samples from the United States, Italy and Spain. From T cells, B-cell-depleted T cells, or PBMCs came the material, which was cDNA or gDNA.

Trimming shortened V by 7 bases and J by 3 bases, and 19 bases separated the two germline ends. The CDR3 has 15 residues. Germline V gene lookup returns CDR1 MNHEY and CDR2 SVGAGI. Per the study methods: Estimation of nucleated cell counts was performed using reference gene primer amplification. Repertoires were generated with immunoSEQ multiplex PCR, while TCRdb's copy carries only in-frame clones and drops some. That table gives V, J and clone size, and the DNA gave D and trimming. Of about 53,000 clones in the sample, just over 85% were seen once. The genes are TRBV6-5 and TRBJ2-7; weak D call: TRBD2 (6 bases). This receptor was identified in a man older than 75 with acute or convalescent COVID-19. The sample consisted of peripheral blood. CDR3 amino acids: CASTLGGHLNYEQYF. The CDR3 DNA sequence: TGTGCCAGCACCCTAGGAGGGCACTTAAACTACGAGCAGTACTTC.